This TCR beta chain was sequenced in a study of T-cell memory formation after mild COVID-19. Findings and caveats of the study: Clones contracting day 15 to 85 were balanced CD4/CD8; later expanders leaned CD4+. The CD4+ clones that contracted clustered mainly within CM and EM, and the CD8+ clones concentrated in EMRA. Cross-reactive memory apparently joined, as some responding clones appeared in pre-infection memory.

Per germline, CDR1 SNHLY and CDR2 FYNNEI. The junction had 5 bases not matched to a gene; V was cut back by 3 bases and J by 2 bases. The CDR3 is 15 amino acids. MiXCR, applied by TCRdb to the 5' RACE reads, yields one record per CDR3 protein. The sample shows fewer than 550,000 distinct CDR3 sequences, around 20% of them seen only once. The sample holds a few counts of this clonotype. No antigen is known for it. The genes are TRBV2 and TRBJ2-3; 7 nucleotides agree with TRBD1. The specimen was PBMCs or a T cell subset sorted from them (not recorded which). The TCR was taken from an adult woman who had mild COVID-19 (a few samples of this study predate the infection). Cell type and time point are not known. The CDR3, as DNA: TGTGCCAGCAGTGATTGGGACAGCCTCACAGATACGCAGTATTTT. As protein: CASSDWDSLTDTQYF.